A single sample is the source of the 30 T cell receptor beta chains below, sequenced in a study of early T cells in non-severe SARS-CoV-2 infection. TCRdb recomputed calls from the 5' RACE reads with MiXCR, one row per CDR3 protein. In the table there are fewer than 100,000 distinct CDR3 sequences, roughly 5.7% of which are singletons. Source material: whole blood. Source of these receptors: an adult who was a healthcare worker with PCR-confirmed SARS-CoV-2 infection or an uninfected control (not recorded which).

This clonotype was counted at least ten times. The rearrangement links TRBV7-9 to TRBJ1-1, with 7 bases lining up with TRBD1. There are 13 residues in the CDR3. The ends lost 5 bases at V and 4 bases at J; junction bases unmatched: 4. The germline CDR1 and CDR2 sequences are SEHNR and FQNEAQ (reference sequence). The CDR3 coding sequence is TGTGCCAGCAGCCTAGACAGGGTCACTGAAGCTTTCTTT. Translated, it gives CASSLDRVTEAFF. Variable domain in full (rest from reference TRBV7-9 and TRBJ1-1): DTGVSQNPRHKITKRGQNVTFRCDPISEHNRLYWYRQTLGQGPEFLTYFQNEAQLEKSRLLSDRFSAERPKGSFSTLEIQRTEQGDSAMYLCASSLDRVTEAFFGQGTRLTVV.

This chain joins TRBV7-8 and TRBJ2-4; the match to TRBD2 covers 8 bases. After removal of 5 bases from V and 1 base from J, the junction contained 4 bases not matched to a gene. Germline V lookup: CDR1 SGHVS, CDR2 FQNEAQ. This CDR3 has 15 residues. CDR3 amino acids: CASSPRTSAKNIQYF. CDR3 bases: TGTGCCAGCAGCCCACGGACTAGCGCCAAAAACATTCAGTACTTC.

CDR3 bases: TGTGCCAGCAGTCCGGGACATAACTCTGGAAACACCATATATTTT. Its translation: CASSPGHNSGNTIYF. V gene TRBV28 combines with J gene TRBJ1-3; D is perhaps TRBD1 (6 bases). Germline V lookup: CDR1 MDHEN, CDR2 SYDVKM. Trimming removed 5 bases from V and 0 bases from J, with 11 bases in between. This CDR3 is built from 15 residues.

The table lists this clonotype with many counts. The chain joins TRBV9 to TRBJ2-2; D remains unclear. V was pared by 0 bases and J by 3 bases, with 6 bases between. CDR3 size: 14 residues. In germline, CDR1 is SGDLS, CDR2 YYNGEE. The CDR3 bases are TGTGCCAGCAGCGTAGTTGGGTACACCGGGGAGCTGTTTTTT. Translation: CASSVVGYTGELFF.

This clonotype was counted many times. The chain couples TRBV7-2 to TRBJ2-3; 8 bases match TRBD1. The CDR3 is made up of 16 amino acids. The V and J ends lost 5 bases and 4 bases, in that order; junction bases with no gene match: 11. Germline lookup yields CDR1 SGHTA and CDR2 FQGNSA. This CDR3 reads CASSGAGGSPPDTQYF. DNA of the CDR3: TGTGCCAGCAGCGGAGCAGGGGGCTCCCCCCCAGATACGCAGTATTTT. Full variable domain (missing parts from reference TRBV7-2 and TRBJ2-3): GAGVSQSPSNKVTEKGKDVELRCDPISGHTALYWYRQSLGQGLEFLIYFQGNSAPDKSGLPSDRFSAERTGGSVSTLTIQRTQQEDSAVYLCASSGAGGSPPDTQYFGPGTRLTVL.

This clonotype was seen at least ten times. J is TRBJ2-7 and V is TRBV20-1, with D perhaps TRBD1 (6 bases). With 1 base removed from V and 5 bases from J, the gap between germline ends came to 9 bases. The CDR3 consists of 12 residues. Per the germline V gene, CDR1 is DFQATT and CDR2 is SNEGSKA (reference sequence). CDR3 in DNA: TGCAGTGCTAGAGTGGGGGCCCACGAGCAGTACTTC. Its protein is CSARVGAHEQYF.

The V and J genes are TRBV19 and TRBJ2-1, with 14 bases matching TRBD2. The V gene's germline CDR1 is LNHDA and CDR2 SQIVND (reference sequence). The CDR3 runs to 15 residues. V was pared by 5 bases and J by 8 bases, with 5 bases of the junction left unmatched. CDR3 protein: CASSVGGLAGDEQFF. CDR3 in DNA: TGTGCCAGTAGTGTAGGGGGACTAGCGGGAGATGAGCAGTTCTTC.

V usage is TRBV29-1 and J usage is TRBJ2-1; D uncertain. V dropped 2 bases and J dropped 5 bases, with 13 bases sitting between them. Germline V CDR1 and CDR2: SQVTM, ANQGSEA. The CDR3 totals 14 residues. In nucleotides, the CDR3 is TGCAGCGTTGAATTGACTCTTTATCACAATGAGCAGTTCTTC. Protein: CSVELTLYHNEQFF.

This clonotype was seen ten or more times. The chain carries TRBV6-5 and TRBJ2-7; D possibly corresponds to TRBD2 (5 bases). Trimming took 2 bases from V and 1 from J, leaving 12 bases between them. The CDR3 sequence is 15 residues long. Germline V gives CDR1 MNHEY, CDR2 SVGAGI. In nucleotides, the CDR3 is TGTGCCAGCAGTTACCGGACCACGGGGTCCTACGAGCAGTACTTC. The encoded protein is CASSYRTTGSYEQYF.

This clonotype was seen at least ten times. The chain uses TRBV7-8 and TRBJ2-5; D is possibly TRBD1 (6 bases). Deletions cut 4 bases from V and 5 bases from J, with 17 bases between. Per germline, CDR1 SGHVS and CDR2 FQNEAQ. This CDR3 comprises 15 residues. CDR3 region: CASSSDRLVSETQYF. The CDR3 DNA reads as TGTGCCAGCAGCTCAGACAGGCTAGTCTCGGAGACCCAGTACTTC.

This clonotype was detected only a few times. The chain carries TRBV11-3 and TRBJ1-1; 7 bases fit TRBD1. Losses at the gene ends were 5 bases for V and 4 bases for J; bases not matched to a gene: 4. This CDR3 contains 13 residues. Germline V gives CDR1 SGHNT, CDR2 YENEEA. The CDR3 DNA reads TGTGCCAGCAGCAGGGGGCCGGGCACTGAAGCTTTCTTT. It is translated as CASSRGPGTEAFF. The full variable domain, in which reference TRBV11-3 and TRBJ1-1 provide the parts outside the CDR3, is EAGVVQSPRYKIIEKKQPVAFWCNPISGHNTLYWYLQNLGQGPELLIRYENEEAVDDSQLPKDRFSAERLKGVDSTLKIQPAELGDSAVYLCASSRGPGTEAFFGQGTRLTVV.

This clonotype showed up just once. Just one base apart from a much larger clone, this may be a read error. The chain employs TRBV5-1 and TRBJ2-2; 8 bases agree with TRBD2. The J segment lost 5 bases and the V segment lost 4 bases, leaving 7 bases of the junction unmatched. The CDR3 length is 15 residues. Per the germline V gene, CDR1 is SGHRS and CDR2 is YFSETQ. Written as DNA, the CDR3 is TGCGCCAGCAGCCCCCAAGCGGGAGCGACCGGGGAGCTGTTTTTT. Translating it yields CASSPQAGATGELFF.

This chain uses TRBV6-6 with TRBJ1-1, with TRBD1 identical over 8 bases. From germline, CDR1 is MNHNY and CDR2 SVGAGI (reference sequence). The CDR3 loop spans 15 amino acids. With 2 bases clipped from V and 5 bases from J, the junction kept 7 bases outside the gene matches. The CDR3 nucleotides read TGTGCCAGCAGTTACAACCCGGACAGGGTAACTGAAGCTTTCTTT. Protein sequence: CASSYNPDRVTEAFF.

CDR3 protein: CASSESGVYTDTQYF. In DNA, the CDR3 is TGCGCCAGCAGTGAGTCGGGTGTCTACACAGATACGCAGTATTTT. This chain links TRBV10-1 with TRBJ2-3; D is unclear. This CDR3 contains 15 residues. V was cut by 0 bases and J by 2 bases, with 9 bases left in between. The germline V gene has CDR1 WNHNN and CDR2 SYGVQD (reference sequence).

This clonotype was counted many times. The chain has TRBV20-1 and TRBJ1-1; 11 bases line up with TRBD1. V lost 6 bases to trimming and J lost 5 bases; unmatched junction nucleotides: 11. The germline V gene has CDR1 DFQATT and CDR2 SNEGSKA (reference sequence). The CDR3 has 15 residues. The CDR3 DNA reads TGCAGTGCCAGTCCCGGGACAGGGGGGGGGACTGAAGCTTTCTTT. The encoded protein is CSASPGTGGGTEAFF.

This clonotype was picked up many times. The chain carries TRBV19 and TRBJ2-2; weak D call: TRBD1 (6 bases). CDR3 length: 13 residues. Germline CDR1 reads LNHDA; CDR2 reads SQIVND (reference sequence). V lost 5 bases and J 6 bases, leaving 10 bases between the germline ends. DNA of the CDR3: TGTGCCAGTAGTCCACAGGGCCCCGGGGAGCTGTTTTTT. It codes for CASSPQGPGELFF.

The sample holds many counts of this clonotype. The genes are TRBV7-8 and TRBJ1-1, with D perhaps matching TRBD1 (5 bases). Germline CDR1 reads SGHVS; CDR2 reads FQNEAQ. V was trimmed by 5 bases and J by 2 bases, leaving 21 bases between them. CDR3 length equals 17 residues. The DNA of the CDR3 is TGTGCCAGCAGCCCCAATAGCGGACAAACTAGAAACACTGAAGCTTTCTTT. Translation: CASSPNSGQTRNTEAFF.

This clonotype appeared many times. This chain connects TRBV5-4 to TRBJ1-6; D is ambiguous. This CDR3 has 14 residues. Germline V gives CDR1 SGHNT, CDR2 YYREEE (reference sequence). The V end was cut by 4 bases, the J end by 5 bases, with 10 bases between. The CDR3 here is CASSPPGHNSPLHF. CDR3 nucleotides: TGTGCCAGCAGCCCACCGGGCCATAATTCACCCCTCCACTTT.

This clonotype turned up a few times. This chain joins TRBV4-1 and TRBJ1-1; D uncertain. In germline, CDR1 is MGHRA, CDR2 YSYEKL. The V end was cut by 5 bases, the J end by 2 bases, with 12 bases between. The CDR3 covers 14 residues. This CDR3 is CASSLSRSNTEAFF. For the CDR3, the DNA is TGCGCCAGCAGCTTATCAAGGAGCAACACTGAAGCTTTCTTT.

This clonotype was counted many times. The V call is TRBV20-1, the J call TRBJ1-2; 9 bases are shared with TRBD1. V shed 5 bases and J 4 bases; nucleotides not matched to a gene: 5. The CDR3 runs to 13 residues. CDR1 is DFQATT and CDR2 is SNEGSKA in the germline V gene (reference sequence). CDR3 sequence: CSAGTGTPYGYTF. The DNA of the CDR3 is TGCAGTGCTGGGACAGGGACCCCCTATGGCTACACCTTC.

The chain links TRBV6-2 or TRBV6-3 to TRBJ2-3; D is unclear. V was pared by 2 bases and J by 2 bases, with 8 bases between. CDR3 size: 14 residues. Germline lookup yields CDR1 MNHEY and CDR2 SVGEGT. The CDR3 here is CASSYTDHTDTQYF. The CDR3 nucleotides are TGTGCCAGCAGTTACACGGACCACACAGATACGCAGTATTTT.

The CDR3 DNA reads as TGTGCCAGCAGCCAAGACCTCGGGGGGGGCAACACTGAAGCTTTCTTT. Translating it yields CASSQDLGGGNTEAFF. The rearrangement uses TRBV3-2 and TRBJ1-1; TRBD1 is the table's D call and was not checked against the DNA. TRBV3-2 is reported as a pseudogene. This CDR3 is 16 amino acids long.

In this sample, this clonotype turned up many times. For the CDR3, the DNA is TGTGCCAGCAGCTTCCGACAGGGCGACACCGGGGAGCTGTTTTTT. This gives the protein CASSFRQGDTGELFF. The chain couples TRBV7-6 to TRBJ2-2; 7 positions agree with TRBD1. The CDR3 runs 15 residues. The V segment lost 3 bases and the J segment 3 bases; nucleotides outside the gene matches: 4. Germline V gene lookup returns CDR1 SGHVS and CDR2 FNYEAQ. Looking up the rest from reference TRBV7-6 and TRBJ2-2 gives the full variable domain: GAGVSQSPRYKVTKRGQDVALRCDPISGHVSLYWYRQALGQGPEFLTYFNYEAQQDKSGLPNDRFSAERPEGSISTLTIQRTEQRDSAMYRCASSFRQGDTGELFFGEGSRLTVL.

The V and J genes are TRBV4-3 and TRBJ2-1; D call uncertain. This CDR3 has 14 residues. The germline gives CDR1 LGHNA, CDR2 YSLEER. V was shortened by 0 bases and J by 7 bases, with 10 bases between the two germline ends. Here the CDR3 DNA reads TGCGCCAGCAGCCAAGAGTTCCCAGCGAATGAGCAGTTCTTC. It encodes CASSQEFPANEQFF.

In its sample, this clonotype was seen a few times. This CDR3 is CASSQRTGRGTGELFF. The CDR3 nucleotides read TGTGCCAGCAGCCAAAGGACAGGGCGCGGCACCGGGGAGCTGTTTTTT. The V gene is TRBV14, the J gene TRBJ2-2; TRBD1 matches 8 bases. CDR1 is SGHDN and CDR2 is FVKESK in the germline V gene. Trimming removed 2 bases from V and 4 bases from J; junction bases left unmatched: 6. The CDR3 contains 16 residues.

Ten or more counts support this clonotype. V usage is TRBV27 and J usage is TRBJ1-1, with D perhaps matching TRBD1 (5 bases). CDR3 length equals 15 residues. CDR1 MNHEY and CDR2 SMNVEV come from the germline V gene (reference sequence). V was clipped by 6 bases and J by 10 bases, with 24 bases between them. The CDR3 nucleotides read TGTGCCAGCAGAGGACAAGCCGGCTCCGGGAAGCGAGCTTTCTTT. Its protein product is CASRGQAGSGKRAFF.

This clonotype was recorded a few times. The DNA for the CDR3 is TGTGCCAGCAGCCAAGCTCCGGACAGGGACTATGGCTACACCTTC. This translates into CASSQAPDRDYGYTF. The chain is built from TRBV4-2 and TRBJ1-2, with 8 nucleotides matching TRBD1. In germline, CDR1 is LGHNA, CDR2 YNFKEQ. The CDR3 loop spans 15 amino acids. After removal of 1 base from V and 3 bases from J, the junction contained 4 bases not matched to a gene.

The chain combines TRBV9 with TRBJ1-4, with TRBD1 matching 7 bases. This CDR3 has 17 amino acids. The germline V gene encodes CDR1 SGDLS and CDR2 YYNGEE. With 4 bases clipped from V and 0 bases from J, the junction kept 9 bases outside the gene matches. In nucleotides, the CDR3 is TGTGCCAGCAGCCCGGGACAGTCTGTTGCAACTAATGAAAAACTGTTTTTT. Translating it yields CASSPGQSVATNEKLFF.

This clonotype was seen ten or more times. The chain is built from TRBV7-8 and TRBJ2-7; a possible D gene is TRBD1 (5 bases). This CDR3 contains 16 residues. Germline lookup yields CDR1 SGHVS and CDR2 FQNEAQ. Trimming cost V 3 bases and J 2 bases, with 17 bases left between them. The CDR3 DNA is TGTGCCAGCAGCTTTAGTAGTGGGGCCGCCGCCTACGAGCAGTACTTC. Its protein product is CASSFSSGAAAYEQYF.

V and J are TRBV6-2 or TRBV6-3 and TRBJ2-1; 8 positions agree with TRBD1. The CDR3 totals 14 residues. Trimming at V came to 5 bases and at J to 1 base, leaving 1 base not matched to a gene. Germline V lookup: CDR1 MNHEY, CDR2 SVGEGT. The CDR3 coding sequence is TGTGCCAGCAGTGGACAGGGATCCTACAATGAGCAGTTCTTC. Protein sequence: CASSGQGSYNEQFF.